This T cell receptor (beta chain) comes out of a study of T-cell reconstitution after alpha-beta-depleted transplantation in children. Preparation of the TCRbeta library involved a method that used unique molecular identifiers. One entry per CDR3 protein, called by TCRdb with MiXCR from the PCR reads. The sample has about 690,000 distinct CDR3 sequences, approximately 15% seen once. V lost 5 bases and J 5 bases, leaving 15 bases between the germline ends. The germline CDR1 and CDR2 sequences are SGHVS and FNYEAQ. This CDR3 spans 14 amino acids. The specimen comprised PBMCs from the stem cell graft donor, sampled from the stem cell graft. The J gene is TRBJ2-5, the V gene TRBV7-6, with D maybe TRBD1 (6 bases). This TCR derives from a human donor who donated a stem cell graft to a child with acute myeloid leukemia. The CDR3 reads CASSPWTAPETQYF. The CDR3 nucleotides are TGTGCCAGCAGCCCTTGGACAGCCCCGGAGACCCAGTACTTC.